These 3 T cell receptor beta chains came from one sample sequenced in a study of blood T cell repertoires in COVID-19. Data came from immunoSEQ multiplex PCR; TCRdb stores just in-frame clones and leaves some out. The table records under 300,000 clones, approximately 90% of them present only once. Sequencing was performed on PBMCs or T cells enriched from blood (not recorded which). The receptors originated from a human donor in a cohort exposed to, infected with or recovered from COVID-19 (not recorded which). The donor label of this sample is uncertain.

This rearrangement joins TRBV5-6 to TRBJ2-2; D is unclear. V shed 2 bases and J shed 1 base, with 6 bases lying between them. CDR3 length: 14 amino acids. CDR1 is SGHDT and CDR2 is YYEEEE in the germline V gene. CDR3 amino acids: CASSFSGNTGELFF. For the CDR3, the DNA is TGTGCCAGCAGCTTTTCGGGGAACACCGGGGAGCTGTTTTTT.

The sample holds a few counts of this clone. J is TRBJ1-3 and V is TRBV19; D is perhaps TRBD1 (5 bases). V was shortened by 3 bases and J by 8 bases, with 26 bases between the two germline ends. The CDR3 spans 18 residues. CDR1 is LNHDA, CDR2 SQIVND, per germline (reference sequence). The DNA for the CDR3 is TGTGCCAGTAGTATCATCCCCCCCTGGGGAGGGGAAGGAGACACCATATATTTT. Its protein product is CASSIIPPWGGEGDTIYF.

This sequence joins TRBV19 and TRBJ1-5; weak D call: TRBD1 (6 bases). This CDR3 has 15 amino acids. Germline CDR1 and CDR2: LNHDA and SQIVND (reference sequence). Trimming removed 1 base from V and 1 base from J, with 8 bases in between. The CDR3 here is CASSIAQGSNQPQHF. In DNA, the CDR3 is TGTGCCAGTAGTATAGCCCAGGGGAGCAATCAGCCCCAGCATTTT. The entire variable domain, with the rest obtained from reference TRBV19 and TRBJ1-5, is as follows: DGGITQSPKYLFRKEGQNVTLSCEQNLNHDAMYWYRQDPGQGLRLIYYSQIVNDFQKGDIAEGYSVSREKKESFPLTVTSAQKNPTAFYLCASSIAQGSNQPQHFGDGTRLSIL.